This TCR beta chain was found in a study of CXCR3-negative and CXCR3-positive naive CD8 T cells (dated by TCRdb to 2018 to 2020). Notes on the research overall: In total, about 135 million TRB reads were obtained, or roughly 1.5 +/- 0.3 million reads per library. Naive subsets from about 5 donors and memory cells from 3 donors were included in the TRBV-TRBJ cluster analysis. Diversity and physicochemical repertoire analyses were performed on around ten donors pooled from two independent experiments. Overall results and qualifications from the work: Compared with CXCR3-negative naive cells, CXCR3-positive naive cells had TRB CDR3s with higher hydrophobicity (lower Kidera factor 4), lower energy, and higher strength and volume indices. Comparably high repertoire diversity was found in both naive subsets, whereas much lower repertoire diversity was found in memory CD8+ T cells. Freshly isolated PBMCs were used for most assays because CXCR3 expression went down partially after cryopreservation. Because surface CD5, which is linked to self-reactivity in mice, was comparable between the naive subsets, TCR interaction strength was also inferred from TRB CDR3 physicochemical properties. Naive CXCR3-negative and CXCR3-positive cells from the same donor showed similar TRBV-TRBJ usage, whereas memory cells showed distinct patterns.

The CDR3, from cysteine to phenylalanine, totals 14 residues. No nucleotide data were recorded. CDR1 and CDR2 were assigned from the germline V gene (reference sequence) as LNHNV and YYDKDF. Each CD8+ T cell subset was flow-sorted in triplicate, and 300,000 cells per subset were placed directly into RLT lysis buffer. Naive CD8+ T cells were defined stringently as CD45RO-CCR7+CD27+CD95- to exclude memory contaminants. Standard density gradient centrifugation was used to isolate peripheral blood mononuclear cells from buffy coats. A FACSAria III was used to flow-sort naive CD8+ T cells into CXCR3-negative and CXCR3-positive populations. An RNeasy Mini Kit was used to extract total RNA from the sorted cells. Instrument on record: NextSeq 550. The Human TCR Profiling Kit (MiLaboratory) was used to make UMI-labeled 5' RACE TRB cDNA libraries. cDNA synthesis used the entire amount of extracted RNA, and PCR amplification then used the entire amount of cDNA produced. The libraries were made side by side, with each library going through the same number of PCR cycles. Turning to the authors' computational methods: With a minimum of two reads required per UMI, MIGEC and MiXCR pulled out about 53,000 +/- 10,000 unique UMI-labeled TRB cDNA molecules from each library. On average, each library contained approximately 40,000 +/- 10,000 functional in-frame TRB CDR3 nucleotide clonotypes without stop codons. After downsampling to 5000 UMI-labeled TRB molecules per sample, diversity metrics such as normalized Shannon-Wiener and Chao1 were calculated in VDJtools. For the central five CDR3 residues, VDJtools calculated physicochemical properties weighted by clonotype size, namely interaction energy, strength, volume and Kidera factor 4. The reads went through TCRdb reprocessing, and each CDR3 protein sequence gets one entry with no DNA. The V and J calls were determined by TCRdb, not by the authors. The table kept for this sample lists around 26,000 distinct CDR3 sequences. Around 2.8% of the sample is in the top ten clones.

Points on this clonotype: Its binding antigen is unknown.

Sequenced: naive CXCR3- CD8+ T cells from blood. The cell subset or site label, as the study defines it: CD45RO-CCR7+CD27+CD95- naive CD8+ T cells lacking CXCR3 (TNR3-). The source of this sequence is a human donor in good health. Some clones in this sample may be carry-over from other donors' samples. The chain is assembled from TRBV15 and TRBJ2-7; absent DNA, TCRdb's TRBD1 call cannot be checked. The CDR3 corresponds to CATSRDLGDDEQYF.